The clone carrying this T cell receptor beta chain was picked up many times. This record comes from a study of molecular identifiers for immune sequencing clone quantification. Trimming shortened V by 7 bases and J by 0 bases, and 25 bases separated the two germline ends. CDR3 size: 19 residues. TCRdb itself ran the PCR reads through MiXCR, one entry per CDR3 protein. Of 400,000 to 600,000 distinct CDR3 sequences listed, about a fifth were seen once; the top ten hold 0.7% to 1%. This clonotype was obtained from a human donor in good health. Some libraries in this study had Jurkat cell RNA spiked in. The chain combines TRBV12-3 or TRBV12-4 with TRBJ2-4; D ambiguous. The source material was naive CD8+ T cells from blood, with Jurkat cell RNA spiked in. Stated subset: FACS-sorted CD8+CD4-CCR7+CD45RA+ naive T cells. The CDR3 DNA reads TGTGCCAGCACTCAAAGCGCCAGCACGGCGCGAGCAGCCAAAAACATTCAGTACTTC. Translating it yields CASTQSASTARAAKNIQYF.